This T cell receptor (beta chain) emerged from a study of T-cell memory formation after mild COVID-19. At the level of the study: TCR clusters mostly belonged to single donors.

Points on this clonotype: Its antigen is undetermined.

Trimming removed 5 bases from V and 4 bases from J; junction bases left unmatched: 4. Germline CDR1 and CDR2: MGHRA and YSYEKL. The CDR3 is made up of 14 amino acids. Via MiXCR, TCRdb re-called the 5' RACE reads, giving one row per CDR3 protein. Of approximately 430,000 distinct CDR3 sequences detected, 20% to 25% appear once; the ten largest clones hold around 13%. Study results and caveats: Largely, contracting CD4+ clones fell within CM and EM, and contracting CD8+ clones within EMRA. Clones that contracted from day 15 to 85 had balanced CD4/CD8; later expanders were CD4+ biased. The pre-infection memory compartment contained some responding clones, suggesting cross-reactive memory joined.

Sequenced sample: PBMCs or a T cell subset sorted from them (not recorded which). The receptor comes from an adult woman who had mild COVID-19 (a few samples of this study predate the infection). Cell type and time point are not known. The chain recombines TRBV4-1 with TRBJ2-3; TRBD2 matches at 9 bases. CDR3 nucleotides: TGCGCCAGCAGCAAAAGCGGGGGGCCAGATACGCAGTATTTT. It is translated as CASSKSGGPDTQYF.